This T cell receptor (beta chain) came from a study of cytomegalovirus exposure and HLA in healthy donors. Study results and limitations: TCR beta V- and J-gene trimming, according to a later analysis, was linked to a missense DCLRE1C variant. The authors confirmed in vitro that three CMV-associated chains were specific for CMV antigens. Immune exposure information available was restricted to CMV serostatus.

On this clone itself: What it binds is not known.

13 Jbeta primers and 60 Vbeta primers were used for the PCR. Some clones are missing from TCRdb's copy, which holds only in-frame ones; the method was immunoSEQ multiplex PCR. Of 150,000 to 200,000 clones detected, about 78% appear once; the ten largest clones hold roughly 13%. Germline CDR1 reads MNHEY; CDR2 reads SMNVEV (reference sequence). The CDR3 sequence is 13 residues long. Trimming at V came to 2 bases and at J to 4 bases, leaving 0 bases not matched to a gene. The V call is TRBV27, the J call TRBJ2-3; 7 bases are a match to TRBD2. Sequencing was performed on PBMCs. The sequence was collected from a woman in her forties or fifties in good health and CMV-seropositive. The DNA of the CDR3 is TGTGCCAGCAGTTTAGGACTAGCAGATACGCAGTATTTT. Protein: CASSLGLADTQYF.